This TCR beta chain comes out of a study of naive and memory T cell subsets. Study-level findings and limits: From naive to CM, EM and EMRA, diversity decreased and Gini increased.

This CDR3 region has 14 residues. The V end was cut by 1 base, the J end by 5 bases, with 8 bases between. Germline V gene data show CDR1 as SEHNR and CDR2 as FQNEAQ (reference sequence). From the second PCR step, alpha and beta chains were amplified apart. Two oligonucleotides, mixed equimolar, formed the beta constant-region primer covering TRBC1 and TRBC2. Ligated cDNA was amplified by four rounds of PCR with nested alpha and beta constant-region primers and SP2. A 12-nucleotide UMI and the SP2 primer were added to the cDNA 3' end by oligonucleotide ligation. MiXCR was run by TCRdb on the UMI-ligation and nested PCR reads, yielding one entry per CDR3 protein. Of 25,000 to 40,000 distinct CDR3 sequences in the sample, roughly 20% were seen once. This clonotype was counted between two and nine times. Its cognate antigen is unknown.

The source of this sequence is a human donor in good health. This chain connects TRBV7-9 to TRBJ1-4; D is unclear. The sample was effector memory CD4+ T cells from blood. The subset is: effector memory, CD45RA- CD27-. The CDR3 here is CASSLGHGNEKLFF. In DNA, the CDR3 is TGTGCCAGCAGCTTAGGGCACGGAAATGAAAAACTGTTTTTT.